The clone carrying this T cell receptor (beta chain) has only a few counts. TCRdb ran MiXCR on the 5' RACE reads and lists one entry per CDR3 protein. The sample lists almost 350,000 distinct CDR3 sequences; around 20% were seen once. This CDR3 is 16 amino acids long. CDR1 and CDR2 from the germline V gene are SGHVS and FNYEAQ. V lost 4 bases to trimming and J lost 3 bases, with 13 bases between them. The record originates from a study of T-cell memory formation after mild COVID-19. The sequence came from a man between 18 and 35 years old who had mild COVID-19 (a few samples of this study predate the infection). Cell type and time point are not known. Input material: PBMCs or a T cell subset sorted from them (not recorded which). The chain is built from TRBV7-6 and TRBJ1-6; unclear D gene. The CDR3 reads CASSSRETGYNSPLHF. The CDR3 nucleotides are TGTGCCAGCAGCTCTAGGGAGACCGGCTATAATTCACCCCTCCACTTT.